Shown below are 24 T cell receptor beta chains from a single sample sequenced in a study of blood T cell repertoires in COVID-19. Sequencing used immunoSEQ multiplex PCR; TCRdb keeps in-frame clones, though not all of them. The data contain around 99,000 clones, around three quarters of them seen just once; the ten biggest clones take up roughly 8.6%. The sample consisted of peripheral blood. The receptors derive from a middle-aged man who had recovered from COVID-19.

The chain joins TRBV5-1 to TRBJ1-6; D perhaps matches TRBD1 (5 bases). The CDR3 has 16 residues. Germline lookup yields CDR1 SGHRS and CDR2 YFSETQ. The V end lost 4 bases, the J end lost 5 bases, and 16 bases lay between the germline ends. The CDR3 DNA follows: TGCGCCAGCAGCCCGGACCCCTCAGGGAATAATTCACCCCTCCACTTT. This sequence encodes CASSPDPSGNNSPLHF.

This chain connects TRBV2 to TRBJ2-7; TRBD1 might be the D (5 bases). The length of the CDR3 is 15 residues. V lost 3 bases and J lost 2, with 14 bases in between. Germline-derived CDR1 and CDR2 are SNHLY and FYNNEI. This CDR3 is CASSEQGFSAYEQYF. The CDR3 nucleotides are TGTGCCAGCAGTGAGCAGGGTTTCTCAGCCTACGAGCAGTACTTC.

The chain combines TRBV7-9 with TRBJ2-1; 9 bases line up with TRBD1. The CDR3 consists of 15 residues. Trimming took 4 bases from V and 9 from J; bases not matched to a gene: 10. The germline CDR1 and CDR2 sequences are SEHNR and FQNEAQ (reference sequence). The CDR3 DNA reads as TGTGCCAGCAGCTCGACAGGGGGAATGATCGGTGAGCAGTTCTTC. Residues: CASSSTGGMIGEQFF.

Notes on this clone: The same CDR3 can be traced to other DNA sequences in this sample. This chain connects TRBV6-5 to TRBJ2-5; no definite D call. The CDR3 has 11 amino acids. The V gene lost 6 bases and the J gene lost 5 bases, with 7 bases spanning the gap. Germline V gene sequence: CDR1 MNHEY, CDR2 SVGAGI. The CDR3 nucleotides read TGTGCCAGCAGGACCAGGGAGACCCAGTACTTC. As protein: CASRTRETQYF.

This clone was seen more than once but under ten times. V and J are TRBV9 and TRBJ1-1, with 7 bases aligning to TRBD1. CDR1 SGDLS and CDR2 YYNGEE come from the germline V gene. This CDR3 region has 15 residues. J gave up 1 base and V 0 bases, and 3 bases lay outside the gene matches. The CDR3 region has the DNA TGTGCCAGCAGCGTAGTGGACAGGCAGAACACTGAAGCTTTCTTT. Its protein is CASSVVDRQNTEAFF.

The CDR3 coding sequence is TGTGCCAGCAGCCACCCCTGGACGGGGAGGGATTCACCCCTCCACTTT. It specifies CASSHPWTGRDSPLHF. V gene TRBV3-1 (or the pseudogene TRBV3-2) combines with J gene TRBJ1-6; D call uncertain. Germline lookup yields CDR1 LGHDT and CDR2 YNNKEL (reference sequence). The V end lost 3 bases, the J end lost 8 bases, and 17 bases lay between the germline ends. The CDR3 length is 16 residues.

The chain employs TRBV29-1 and TRBJ2-2; possibly TRBD2 for D (5 bases). Trimming pared 4 bases from V and 1 base from J, leaving 7 bases between. Per germline, CDR1 SQVTM and CDR2 ANQGSEA. The CDR3 totals 13 residues. The CDR3 reads CSVGTVNTGELFF. The DNA for the CDR3 is TGCAGCGTTGGGACTGTGAACACCGGGGAGCTGTTTTTT.

The chain has TRBV10-3 and TRBJ1-2, with D perhaps TRBD1 (6 bases). The germline V and J ends were trimmed by 4 bases and 2 bases, with 11 bases remaining between them. From germline, CDR1 is ENHRY and CDR2 SYGVKD. There are 14 residues in the CDR3. The CDR3 spells CAISVDQGNYGYTF. The DNA of the CDR3 is TGTGCCATCAGTGTGGACCAGGGGAACTATGGCTACACCTTC.

The V gene is TRBV27, the J gene TRBJ1-4; D may be TRBD1 (5 bases). The CDR3 spans 14 residues. Trimming took off 3 bases at V and 8 bases at J, with 13 bases between the two ends. Germline assignment: CDR1 MNHEY and CDR2 SMNVEV (reference sequence). CDR3 sequence: CASSFQGKREKLFF. CDR3 nucleotide sequence: TGTGCCAGCAGTTTCCAGGGAAAGAGAGAAAAACTGTTTTTT.

The chain is built from TRBV27 and TRBJ1-2; TRBD1 agrees at 7 bases. The germline CDR1 and CDR2 sequences are MNHEY and SMNVEV (reference sequence). The CDR3 sequence is 16 residues long. J lost 4 bases, V lost 5 bases, and 13 bases had no gene match. The CDR3 region is CASSVRGDSSGYGYTF. CDR3 bases: TGTGCCAGCAGTGTGAGGGGGGACAGTTCTGGCTATGGCTACACCTTC.

This chain connects TRBV30 to TRBJ2-7; 12 bases are a match to TRBD1. V lost 1 base to trimming and J lost 7 bases; unmatched junction nucleotides: 8. This CDR3 is built from 15 residues. Germline V lookup: CDR1 GTSNPN, CDR2 SVGIG (reference sequence). As DNA, the CDR3 is TGTGCCTGGAGTGGAATGGGACAGGGGGCGGGGGAGCAGTACTTC. It specifies CAWSGMGQGAGEQYF.

The genes are TRBV10-1 and TRBJ2-2; 8 nucleotides match TRBD2. Germline values: CDR1 WNHNN, CDR2 SYGVQD (reference sequence). This CDR3 comprises 14 residues. Trimming took 6 bases from V and 7 from J; bases not matched to a gene: 7. CDR3 DNA: TGCGCCAGCAGCACCGGGACTAGTAACGGGGAGCTGTTTTTT. This encodes CASSTGTSNGELFF.

The chain is built from TRBV9 and TRBJ2-1; perhaps TRBD2 as D (5 bases). Germline V lookup: CDR1 SGDLS, CDR2 YYNGEE. The CDR3 loop spans 15 amino acids. Trimming took off 0 bases at V and 2 bases at J, with 9 bases between the two ends. CDR3 residues: CASSVAGLTYNEQFF. The DNA for the CDR3 is TGTGCCAGCAGCGTAGCGGGGTTAACCTACAATGAGCAGTTCTTC. The full variable domain, in which reference TRBV9 and TRBJ2-1 provide the parts outside the CDR3, is DSGVTQTPKHLITATGQRVTLRCSPRSGDLSVYWYQQSLDQGLQFLIQYYNGEERAKGNILERFSAQQFPDLHSELNLSSLELGDSALYFCASSVAGLTYNEQFFGPGTRLTVL.

The chain has TRBV5-1 and TRBJ2-7, with D maybe TRBD2 (5 bases). The CDR3 is made up of 14 amino acids. The V gene lost 4 bases and the J gene lost 7 bases, with 18 bases spanning the gap. Looked up from germline, CDR1 is SGHRS and CDR2 is YFSETQ. The CDR3 DNA follows: TGCGCCAGCAGCCCGTCCCAAATCCCGGGGGAGCAGTACTTC. Translating it yields CASSPSQIPGEQYF. The full variable domain, completed using reference TRBV5-1 and TRBJ2-7, is KAGVTQTPRYLIKTRGQQVTLSCSPISGHRSVSWYQQTPGQGLQFLFEYFSETQRNKGNFPGRFSGRQFSNSRSEMNVSTLELGDSALYLCASSPSQIPGEQYFGPGTRLTVT.

V gene TRBV7-9 combines with J gene TRBJ1-5; TRBD1 is a possible D gene (6 bases). Deletions cut 1 base from V and 7 bases from J, with 11 bases between. The germline CDR1 and CDR2 sequences are SEHNR and FQNEAQ (reference sequence). The CDR3 runs to 14 residues. The CDR3: CASSLGGGGQPQHF. In DNA form, the CDR3 reads TGTGCCAGCAGCTTAGGGGGGGGCGGGCAGCCCCAGCATTTT.

V and J are TRBV24-1 and TRBJ1-2; no reliable D call. CDR1 and CDR2 from the germline V gene are KGHDR and SFDVKD. The V and J ends lost 3 bases and 4 bases respectively, with 14 bases between them. This CDR3 has 15 residues. CDR3 amino acids: CATSDTGLGSYGYTF. For the CDR3, the DNA is TGTGCCACCAGTGATACCGGCCTAGGGAGCTATGGCTACACCTTC.

The V and J genes are TRBV20-1 and TRBJ2-7, with D hard to call. From germline, CDR1 is DFQATT and CDR2 SNEGSKA (reference sequence). This CDR3 spans 11 amino acids. The V end was cut by 5 bases, the J end by 4 bases, with 9 bases between. CDR3 DNA: TGCAGTGCTCTTCTTAATTACGAGCAGTACTTC. Encoded protein: CSALLNYEQYF.

For the CDR3, the DNA is TGTGCCAGCGCCCAAGGGGGGGCCGGGGAGCTGTTTTTT. Amino acids: CASAQGGAGELFF. V is TRBV12-3 or TRBV12-4 and J is TRBJ2-2, with D possibly TRBD2 on 7 matching bases. V shed 8 bases and J shed 6 bases, with 13 bases lying between them. This CDR3 region has 13 residues.

The J gene is TRBJ1-4, the V gene TRBV2; D remains ambiguous. V lost 5 bases and J 8 bases, leaving 18 bases between the germline ends. Per the germline V gene, CDR1 is SNHLY and CDR2 is FYNNEI. The length of the CDR3 is 15 residues. Written as DNA, the CDR3 is TGTGCCAGCAGTAAAGACCCACCACGAGGGGAAAAACTGTTTTTT. Translated: CASSKDPPRGEKLFF.

The chain recombines TRBV30 with TRBJ1-6; 12 nucleotides agree with TRBD1. The length of the CDR3 is 15 residues. Unmatched junction bases numbered 3, after V lost 3 bases and J lost 6 bases. Looked up from germline, CDR1 is GTSNPN and CDR2 is SVGIG (reference sequence). For the CDR3, the DNA is TGTGCCTGGAGGGGACAGGGGGCGCGTAATTCACCCCTCCACTTT. This gives the protein CAWRGQGARNSPLHF.

This sequence joins TRBV27 and TRBJ2-7, with TRBD1 as a possible D gene (5 bases). The CDR3 has 14 residues. V dropped 0 bases and J dropped 3 bases, with 9 bases sitting between them. Germline-derived CDR1 and CDR2 are MNHEY and SMNVEV (reference sequence). CDR3 protein: CASSLSGPNYEQYF. DNA of the CDR3: TGTGCCAGCAGTTTATCGGGGCCCAACTACGAGCAGTACTTC.

The chain carries TRBV23-1 and TRBJ2-7, with D hard to call. TRBV23-1 is an ORF, and what it does is uncertain. The CDR3 is made up of 13 amino acids. With 6 bases removed from V and 0 bases from J, the gap between germline ends came to 9 bases. DNA of the CDR3: TGCGCCAGCAGGTTACACCCCTCCTACGAGCAGTACTTC. Its protein product is CASRLHPSYEQYF.

The chain is built from TRBV15 and TRBJ1-4; D is possibly TRBD1 (5 bases). Germline values: CDR1 LNHNV, CDR2 YYDKDF (reference sequence). This CDR3 is 18 amino acids long. The V end was cut by 4 bases, the J end by 8 bases, with 26 bases between. CDR3 coding DNA: TGTGCCACCAGCATCTCCTCAGGGAACCACGTCGGGCAAGAAAAACTGTTTTTT. This translates into CATSISSGNHVGQEKLFF.

This chain connects TRBV9 to TRBJ2-5, with D possibly being TRBD1 (5 bases). Trimming cost V 2 bases and J 1 base, with 9 bases left between them. The germline V gene has CDR1 SGDLS and CDR2 YYNGEE. This CDR3 comprises 14 residues. The CDR3 region has the DNA TGTGCCAGCAGCGTTGGAAGGGGCCAAGAGACCCAGTACTTC. It is translated as CASSVGRGQETQYF.